Included here is one T cell receptor (beta chain) sequence, with context. Its specificity is unknown. TCRdb's table, derived via immunoSEQ multiplex PCR, lists solely in-frame clones and lacks some. Of about 22,000 clones in the sample, more than 85% were seen once. The sample originates from a study of OX40 agonist ivuxolimab in advanced cancers. Study-wide background: Treatment received earlier with anti-PD-1, anti-PD-L1 or anti-CTLA-4 agents was allowed, and 40% had some. Study-level results: Certain nonresponders additionally had low normalized T-cell clonal expansion. By week 6 at 0.1 to 3.0 mg/kg, blood CD4+ and CD8+ T cells had expanded clonally.

Trimming took 5 bases from V and 5 from J, leaving 10 bases between them. The CDR3 contains 13 residues. CDR1 and CDR2 (germline): SGHTA, FQGTGA. The material sequenced was CD4+ or CD8+ T cells sorted from blood, taken in a trial of the OX40 agonist ivuxolimab. The clonotype originates from an adult with an advanced solid tumor such as melanoma, head and neck, liver or kidney cancer. The chain combines TRBV7-3 with TRBJ1-5; D ambiguous. CDR3 loop: CASSEDWDQPQHF. The CDR3 region has the DNA TGTGCCAGCAGCGAAGATTGGGATCAGCCCCAGCATTTT.